The rows below give T cell receptor beta chains drawn from one sample of a study of blood T cells in healthy people across ages. TCRdb redid the calling of the 5' RACE reads with MiXCR, one entry per CDR3 protein. The sample has approximately 1.5 million distinct CDR3 sequences, roughly 32% seen once; the top ten hold roughly 12%. Source material: blood. Receptors were obtained from a woman between 25 and 40 years old in good health. Both conserved end residues are part of each CDR3. Fields, in order: J gene, clone size, D gene, V gene, CDR3 DNA, CDR3 protein. A D gene is named only where the DNA matches it firmly. Size tells how often a clone was seen (once, few, many) or the class of an expanded clone, and some rows leave it out.

TRBJ2-5,.,.,TRBV5-1,TGCGCCAGCAGCTTGAGTGCGAGACACCAAGAGACCCAGTACTTC,CASSLSARHQETQYF
TRBJ2-5,.,TRBD2,TRBV9,TGTGCCAGCAGCGCCCCTAGCGGGGAAGAGACCCAGTACTTC,CASSAPSGEETQYF
TRBJ2-3,few,.,TRBV11-2,TGTGCCAGCAGCTCGTCGGACAGACGCACAGATACGCAGTATTTT,CASSSSDRRTDTQYF
TRBJ2-7,.,.,TRBV4-2,TGTGCCAGCAGCATTCCGGGACCCTCATACGAGCAGTACTTC,CASSIPGPSYEQYF
TRBJ1-2,many,.,TRBV4-1,TGCGCCAGCAGCCTATACCGGGAGCAATACTATGGCTACACCTTC,CASSLYREQYYGYTF
TRBJ2-1,.,TRBD1,TRBV7-2,TGTGCCAGCAGCGGGGACAGGGGTCCCGGGCAGTTCTTC,CASSGDRGPGQFF
TRBJ1-5,.,.,TRBV7-8,TGTGCCAGCAGCATTGGGACCTTTAATCAGCCCCAGCATTTT,CASSIGTFNQPQHF
TRBJ2-7,.,TRBD2,TRBV14,TGTGCCAGCAGCTTCGGAGCGGGAACCTCCTACGAGCAGTACTTC,CASSFGAGTSYEQYF
TRBJ1-5,.,TRBD1,TRBV7-9,TGTGCCAGCAGCATAGGGACAGGGGTTTACCAACCCCAGCATTTT,CASSIGTGVYQPQHF
TRBJ1-6,.,.,TRBV2,TGTACCAGCAGTGTGCAGGGTGGTAGTAATTCACCCCTCCACTTT,CTSSVQGGSNSPLHF
TRBJ1-3,.,.,TRBV28,TGTGCCAGCAGTTTAAGCGCTGGTGCTGGAAACACCATATATTTT,CASSLSAGAGNTIYF
TRBJ2-1,few,.,TRBV5-1,TGCGCCAGCAGGGCCAGCAGCAATGAGCAGTTCTTC,CASRASSNEQFF
TRBJ2-1,many,TRBD1,TRBV20-1,TGCAGTGCTAGCAAACTACAGGGGGACAATGAGCAGTTCTTC,CSASKLQGDNEQFF
TRBJ2-1,.,TRBD2,TRBV7-3,TGTGCCAGCAGCCCCCAGACTAGCGCCTCCTACAATGAGCAGTTCTTC,CASSPQTSASYNEQFF
TRBJ1-1,.,TRBD1,TRBV29-1,TGCAGCGCTGGACAGGTTACGAACACTGAAGCTTTCTTT,CSAGQVTNTEAFF
TRBJ2-3,many,.,TRBV29-1,TGCAGCGTTGAAGATCCCCACACAGATACGCAGTATTTT,CSVEDPHTDTQYF
TRBJ1-5,many,.,TRBV6-1,TGTGCCAGCAGAAATTCAATGAATCAGCCCCAGCATTTT,CASRNSMNQPQHF
TRBJ2-3,.,TRBD1,TRBV12-3/TRBV12-4,TGTGCCAGCAGCGGGACAGGGCCGTGGAGCACAGATACGCAGTATTTT,CASSGTGPWSTDTQYF
TRBJ2-1,.,.,TRBV2,TGTGCCAGCAAGGTTCGCCTCTACAATGAGCAGTTCTTC,CASKVRLYNEQFF
TRBJ2-1,many,.,TRBV9,TGTGCCAGCAGCTCCTCCGGGACCTACAATGAGCAGTTCTTC,CASSSSGTYNEQFF
TRBJ2-7,once,TRBD1,TRBV11-2,TGTGCCAGCAGCTGGGGGCCACCAAGGGACAGGGGGCTAGCGGGAGTCCCCTACGAGCAGTACTTC,CASSWGPPRDRGLAGVPYEQYF
TRBJ2-5,once,.,TRBV11-2,TGTGCCAGCAGCTTAGGTTTGTCTAGCAGGAGTGAGACCCAGTACTTC,CASSLGLSSRSETQYF
TRBJ2-3,.,TRBD1,TRBV5-1,TGCGCCAGCAGCTTGGATCCGGGACAGGGGACAGATACGCAGTATTTT,CASSLDPGQGTDTQYF
TRBJ1-2,.,.,TRBV5-6,TGTGCCAGCAGCCATCTAAACAGCATAAGCTATAGTGGCTACACCTTC,CASSHLNSISYSGYTF
TRBJ2-6,few,.,TRBV2,TGTGCCAGCAGAGGAGGGGAATCTGGGGCCAACGTCCTGACTTTC,CASRGGESGANVLTF
TRBJ1-1,.,.,TRBV3-1,TGTGCCAGCAGCCAAGATCCACGTGAAGCTTTCTTT,CASSQDPREAFF
TRBJ2-7,.,TRBD1,TRBV7-9,TGTGCCAGCAGCGACTACAGGGGGCTCGACGAGCAGTACTTC,CASSDYRGLDEQYF
TRBJ2-5,many,.,TRBV3-1,TGTGCCAGCAGGAGGGAAGAGACCCAGTACTTC,CASRREETQYF
TRBJ2-6,.,TRBD2,TRBV28,TGTGCCAGCAGTCCTACTAGCGCCGGGGCCAACGTCCCGACTTTC,CASSPTSAGANVPTF
TRBJ1-4,.,.,TRBV2,TGTGCCAGCAGTGATACCCCGGGGGCAGGGGTTAGTAATGAAAAACTGTTTTTT,CASSDTPGAGVSNEKLFF
TRBJ1-5,.,.,TRBV7-3,TGTGCCAGCACAAGAAGCCGACAGCCTACAAGCAATCAGCTCCAGCATTTT,CASTRSRQPTSNQLQHF
TRBJ2-5,few,.,TRBV28,TGTGCCAGCAGTTTACCCCATCAGCTAGAGACCCAGTACTTC,CASSLPHQLETQYF
TRBJ1-2,few,TRBD1,TRBV12-3/TRBV12-4,TGTGCCAGCATTTCTCCGGGACAGGGAATATTTGGCTACACCTTC,CASISPGQGIFGYTF
TRBJ1-5,.,.,TRBV12-3/TRBV12-4,TGTGCCAGCAGTTGGTCCAGGGAAGCGAATCAGCCCCAGCATTTT,CASSWSREANQPQHF
TRBJ1-1,few,TRBD1,TRBV6-1,TGTGCCAGCAGAACCAAACAGGGGATGACTGAAGCTTTCTTT,CASRTKQGMTEAFF
TRBJ2-3,.,.,TRBV5-1,TGCGCCAGCTCCCTGTTATGGGAGGCCCAGCCAGATACGCAGTATTTT,CASSLLWEAQPDTQYF
TRBJ1-4,few,.,TRBV5-1,TGCGCCAGCAGCCAAGTTGGCCTCCAGGGTGAAAAACTGTTTTTT,CASSQVGLQGEKLFF
TRBJ2-1,.,TRBD1,TRBV28,TGTGCCAGCAGCTATGAACCCGGGACAGACGGGGAGCAGTTCTTC,CASSYEPGTDGEQFF
TRBJ2-7,.,TRBD1,TRBV15,TGTGCCACCAGCAGAGAAAGGGGGCGGAGGTACGAGCAGTACTTC,CATSRERGRRYEQYF
TRBJ2-7,.,.,TRBV27,TGTGCCAGCACGACCGGGACGCACGAGCAGTACTTC,CASTTGTHEQYF
TRBJ2-5,few,TRBD1,TRBV10-1,TGCGCCAGCAGTGATTCAGGGGGCCAAGAGACCCAGTACTTC,CASSDSGGQETQYF
TRBJ2-7,.,.,TRBV12-3/TRBV12-4,TGTGCCAGCAGTTTAGACTCGGGCGGGCCCTACGAGCAGTACTTC,CASSLDSGGPYEQYF
TRBJ2-7,.,.,TRBV18,TGTGCCAGCTCACCAGATGAGTACGAGCAGTACTTC,CASSPDEYEQYF
TRBJ1-4,few,.,TRBV12-3/TRBV12-4,TGTGCCAGCAGTTTCAGAGAAGGGCGGCTTAATGAAAAACTGTTTTTT,CASSFREGRLNEKLFF
TRBJ2-7,.,TRBD2,TRBV10-2,TGCGCCAGCAAGCATCGAGCGGGATTTGGAAACGAGCAGTACTTC,CASKHRAGFGNEQYF
TRBJ2-5,few,.,TRBV15,TGTGCCACCAGCAGAGTCATCCAGACTAGGTCGGAGACCCAGTACTTC,CATSRVIQTRSETQYF
TRBJ1-1,.,.,TRBV30,TGTGCCTGGAGTGTATCCGGGAGCACTGAAGCTTTCTTT,CAWSVSGSTEAFF
TRBJ2-1,.,.,TRBV5-1,TGCGCCAGCAGCCCCCTCCCGGGGAATGAGCAGTTCTTC,CASSPLPGNEQFF
TRBJ2-7,.,TRBD1,TRBV4-1,TGCGTCAGCAGCCAAGATTTATGGGCAGGGGGTCTAGGCGAGCAGTACTTC,CVSSQDLWAGGLGEQYF
TRBJ2-7,few,.,TRBV2,TGTGCCAGCAGGCTAGCCAGCTACGAGCAGTACTTC,CASRLASYEQYF
TRBJ2-4,few,.,TRBV6-2/TRBV6-3,TGTGCCAGCAGTGGCCCCGACAGATTAGCCAAAAACATTCAGTACTTC,CASSGPDRLAKNIQYF
TRBJ1-2,few,.,TRBV7-2,TGTGCCAGCAGCTTAAAGGGGTCTGGGAGAGACTATGGCTACACCTTC,CASSLKGSGRDYGYTF
TRBJ1-5,.,.,TRBV20-1,TGCAGTGCGGAGGACGGGACAAAAGGCCAGCCCCAGCATTTT,CSAEDGTKGQPQHF
TRBJ1-2,.,TRBD1,TRBV5-5,TGTGCCAGCAGCTTGGACAGGGGAATGGCTAACTATGGCTACACCTTC,CASSLDRGMANYGYTF
TRBJ1-1,.,.,TRBV18,TGTGCCAGCTCACCATCCGTACAGGGTAGCACTGAAGCTTTCTTT,CASSPSVQGSTEAFF
TRBJ2-7,.,.,TRBV4-1,TGCGCCAGCAGCCGATTGCTCCTTGGGCGTAACGAGCAGTACTTC,CASSRLLLGRNEQYF
TRBJ2-5,few,TRBD2,TRBV28,TGTGCCAGCAGCACTAGCCTACTAGCGGTAGCCCAAGAGACCCAGTACTTC,CASSTSLLAVAQETQYF